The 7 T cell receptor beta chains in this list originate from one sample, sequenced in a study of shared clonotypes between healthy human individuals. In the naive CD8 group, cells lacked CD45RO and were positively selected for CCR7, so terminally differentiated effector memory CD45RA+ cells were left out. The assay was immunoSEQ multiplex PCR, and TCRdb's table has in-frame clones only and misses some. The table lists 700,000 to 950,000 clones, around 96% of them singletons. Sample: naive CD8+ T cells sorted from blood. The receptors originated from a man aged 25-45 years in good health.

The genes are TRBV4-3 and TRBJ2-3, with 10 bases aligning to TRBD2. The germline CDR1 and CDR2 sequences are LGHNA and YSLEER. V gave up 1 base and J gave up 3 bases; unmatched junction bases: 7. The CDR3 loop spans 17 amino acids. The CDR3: CASSQVVVSGRTDTQYF. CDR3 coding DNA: TGCGCCAGCAGCCAAGTAGTCGTTAGCGGGAGGACAGATACGCAGTATTTT.

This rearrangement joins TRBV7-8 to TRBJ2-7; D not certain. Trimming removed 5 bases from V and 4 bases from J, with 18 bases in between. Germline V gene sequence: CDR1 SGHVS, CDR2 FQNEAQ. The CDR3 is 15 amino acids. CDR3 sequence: CASSHHIPSSYEQYF. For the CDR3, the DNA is TGTGCCAGCAGCCACCATATACCATCTTCATACGAGCAGTACTTC. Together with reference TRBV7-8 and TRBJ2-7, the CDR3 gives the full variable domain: GAGVSQSPRYKVAKRGQDVALRCDPISGHVSLFWYQQALGQGPEFLTYFQNEAQLDKSGLPSDRFFAERPEGSVSTLKIQRTQQEDSAVYLCASSHHIPSSYEQYFGPGTRLTVT.

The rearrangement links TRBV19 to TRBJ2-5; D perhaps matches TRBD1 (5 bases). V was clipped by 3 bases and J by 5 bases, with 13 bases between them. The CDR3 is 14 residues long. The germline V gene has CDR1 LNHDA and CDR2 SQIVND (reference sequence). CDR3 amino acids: CASSIPGPRETQYF. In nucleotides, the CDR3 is TGTGCCAGTAGTATCCCAGGGCCCAGGGAGACCCAGTACTTC. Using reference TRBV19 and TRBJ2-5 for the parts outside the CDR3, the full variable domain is DGGITQSPKYLFRKEGQNVTLSCEQNLNHDAMYWYRQDPGQGLRLIYYSQIVNDFQKGDIAEGYSVSREKKESFPLTVTSAQKNPTAFYLCASSIPGPRETQYFGPGTRLLVL.

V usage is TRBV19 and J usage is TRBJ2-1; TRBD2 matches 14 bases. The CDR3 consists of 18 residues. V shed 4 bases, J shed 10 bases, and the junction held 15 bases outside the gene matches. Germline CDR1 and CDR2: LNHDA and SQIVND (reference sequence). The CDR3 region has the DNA TGTGCCAGTAGTAAGGGACTAGCGGGAGTAAGGTTAGACGGAGAGCAGTTCTTC. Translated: CASSKGLAGVRLDGEQFF.

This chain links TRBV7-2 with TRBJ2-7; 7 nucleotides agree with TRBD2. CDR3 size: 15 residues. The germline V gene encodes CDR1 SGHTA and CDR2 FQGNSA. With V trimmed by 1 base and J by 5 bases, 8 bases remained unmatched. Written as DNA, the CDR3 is TGTGCCAGCAGCTTAGGACTAGCCGGAGCCGACGAGCAGTACTTC. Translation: CASSLGLAGADEQYF. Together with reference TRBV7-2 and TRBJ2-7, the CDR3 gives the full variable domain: GAGVSQSPSNKVTEKGKDVELRCDPISGHTALYWYRQSLGQGLEFLIYFQGNSAPDKSGLPSDRFSAERTGGSVSTLTIQRTQQEDSAVYLCASSLGLAGADEQYFGPGTRLTVT.

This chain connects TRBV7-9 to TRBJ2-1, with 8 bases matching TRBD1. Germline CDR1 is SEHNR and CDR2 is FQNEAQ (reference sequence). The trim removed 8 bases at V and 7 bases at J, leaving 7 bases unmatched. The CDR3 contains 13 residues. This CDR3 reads CASVGQGANEQFF. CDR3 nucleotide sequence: TGTGCCAGCGTGGGTCAGGGGGCAAATGAGCAGTTCTTC.

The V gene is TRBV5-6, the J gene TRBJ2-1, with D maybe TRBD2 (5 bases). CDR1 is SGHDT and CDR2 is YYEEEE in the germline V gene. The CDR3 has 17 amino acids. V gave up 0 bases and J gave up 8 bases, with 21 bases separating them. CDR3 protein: CASSLAAWTPRLDEQFF. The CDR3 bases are TGTGCCAGCAGCTTGGCCGCTTGGACTCCGAGATTGGATGAGCAGTTCTTC.